This record concerns one TCR beta chain sequence. As yet, its antigen is unknown. Generated by immunoSEQ multiplex PCR, the TCRdb table keeps only in-frame clones and is missing some. Here the sample spans tens of thousands of clones, 95% being singletons. V shed 8 bases, J shed 8 bases, and the junction held 9 bases outside the gene matches. The CDR3 length is 13 residues. Germline CDR1 is SNHLY and CDR2 is FYNNEI. This sample stems from a study of T cell clonotyping in hematopoietic cell transplantation. Findings and caveats of the study: No sorting was done, leaving CD4 and CD8 contributions mixed.

The material sequenced was peripheral blood mononuclear cells. The chain links TRBV2 to TRBJ1-5; 7 bases map to TRBD1. The TCR comes from a man younger than 40 in good health. Some clones in this sample may be carry-over from other donors' samples. The CDR3 is CASRVQGVEPQHF. The CDR3 DNA sequence: TGTGCCAGCCGAGTTCAGGGGGTGGAGCCCCAGCATTTT.